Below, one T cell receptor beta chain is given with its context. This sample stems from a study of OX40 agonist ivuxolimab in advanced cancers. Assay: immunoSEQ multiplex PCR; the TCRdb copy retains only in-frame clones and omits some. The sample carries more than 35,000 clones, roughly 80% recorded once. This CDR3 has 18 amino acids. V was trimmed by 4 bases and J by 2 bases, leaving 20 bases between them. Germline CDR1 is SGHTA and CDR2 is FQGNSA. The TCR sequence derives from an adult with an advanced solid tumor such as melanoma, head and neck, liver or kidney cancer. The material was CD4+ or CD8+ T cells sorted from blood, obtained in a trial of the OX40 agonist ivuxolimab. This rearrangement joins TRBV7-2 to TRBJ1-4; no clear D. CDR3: CASSSLSGPGATNEKLFF. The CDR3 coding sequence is TGTGCCAGCAGCTCCCTCTCCGGGCCCGGAGCGACTAATGAAAAACTGTTTTTT.